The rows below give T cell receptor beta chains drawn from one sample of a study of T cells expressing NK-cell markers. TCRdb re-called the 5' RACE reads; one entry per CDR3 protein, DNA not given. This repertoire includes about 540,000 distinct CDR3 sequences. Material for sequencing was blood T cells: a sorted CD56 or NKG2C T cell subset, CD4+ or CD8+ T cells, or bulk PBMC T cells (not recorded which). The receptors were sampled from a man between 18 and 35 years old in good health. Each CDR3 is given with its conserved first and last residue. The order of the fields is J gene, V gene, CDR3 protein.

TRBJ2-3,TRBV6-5,CASSTDRGGPSTDTQYF
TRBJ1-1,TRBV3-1,CASSQMGPMNTEAFF
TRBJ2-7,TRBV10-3,CAIKDGSKGTGSGEQYF
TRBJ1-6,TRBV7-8,CASSLGGRVSSPLHF
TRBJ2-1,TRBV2,CASSAQTGTKQFF
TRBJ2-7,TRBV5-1,CASSLDPTGYEQYF
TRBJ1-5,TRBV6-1,CASRPFGGRVFQPQHF
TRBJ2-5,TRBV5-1,CASRQGPKETQYF
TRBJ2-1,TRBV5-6,CASRREVSYNEQFF
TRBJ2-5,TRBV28,CASSFRGELRETQYF
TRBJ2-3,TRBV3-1,CASSFTSGRPTASSTDTQYF
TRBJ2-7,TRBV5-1,CASSLEGAYEQYF
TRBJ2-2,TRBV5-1,CASSRTSGPNQAGELFF
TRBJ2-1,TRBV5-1,CASSFPGTSGNEQFF
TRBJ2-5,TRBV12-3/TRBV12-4,CASSPGLRVGETQYF
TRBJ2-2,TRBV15,CATSRGLGNTGELFF
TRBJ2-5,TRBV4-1,CASSQPKAGLADQETQYF
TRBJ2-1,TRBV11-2,CASSLVGQLYNEQFF
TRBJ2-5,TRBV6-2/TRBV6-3,CASRLTGLETQYF
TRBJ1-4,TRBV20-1,CSARHINEKLFF
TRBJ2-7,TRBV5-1,CASSPGTGWEQYF
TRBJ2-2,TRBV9,CASSVVPGTGELFF
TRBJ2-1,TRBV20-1,CSARGTTNEQFF
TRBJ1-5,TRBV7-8,CASSLVDVWGNQPQHF
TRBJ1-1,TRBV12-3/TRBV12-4,CASSFGSSEAFF
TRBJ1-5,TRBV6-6,CATGMVDQPQHF
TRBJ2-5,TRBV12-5,CASGVTGEETQYF
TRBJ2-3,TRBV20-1,CSAEGRGDSSDTQYF
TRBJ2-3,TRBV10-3,CATSAERAWTDTQYF
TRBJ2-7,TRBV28,CAALPQLARDHYEQYF
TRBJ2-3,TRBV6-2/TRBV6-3,CASSYSRLAGGLRGEDTQYF
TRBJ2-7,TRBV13,CASSLTASDSYEQYF
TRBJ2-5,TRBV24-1,CATSDYGLAGVETQYF
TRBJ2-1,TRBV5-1,CASSLIAGLHYNEQFF
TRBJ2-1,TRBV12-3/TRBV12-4,CASRGTSGHYNEQFF
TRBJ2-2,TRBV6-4,CASSDSGGVNTGELFF
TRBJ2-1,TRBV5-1,CASSPARQGREQFF
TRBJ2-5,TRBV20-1,CSARGGGRETQYF
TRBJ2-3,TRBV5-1,CASSLEPTSGSRYF
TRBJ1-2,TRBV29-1,CSVEGADGRYGYTF
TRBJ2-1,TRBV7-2,CASSPGTSGIDEQFF
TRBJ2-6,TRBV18,CASSLDNGINVLTF
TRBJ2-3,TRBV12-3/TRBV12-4,CASSLVGTGPSNTQYF
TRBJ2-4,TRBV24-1,CATSDLLDIQYF
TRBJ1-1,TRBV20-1,CSASVGHLNTEAFF
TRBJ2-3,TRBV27,CASSFAGGPGLNTQYF
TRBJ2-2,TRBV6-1,CAADRSDTGELFF
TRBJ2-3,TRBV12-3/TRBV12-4,CASSLNSGRARPDTQYF
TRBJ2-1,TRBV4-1,CASSQDSTEGNEQFF
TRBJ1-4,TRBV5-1,CASSLDGAGVEKLFF
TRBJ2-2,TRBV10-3,CATSLAGVTGELFF
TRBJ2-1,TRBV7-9,CASSPLGLAENNEQFF
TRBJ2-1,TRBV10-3,CAISESVGGNEQFF
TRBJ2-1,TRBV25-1,CASTIGKGAVYNEQFF